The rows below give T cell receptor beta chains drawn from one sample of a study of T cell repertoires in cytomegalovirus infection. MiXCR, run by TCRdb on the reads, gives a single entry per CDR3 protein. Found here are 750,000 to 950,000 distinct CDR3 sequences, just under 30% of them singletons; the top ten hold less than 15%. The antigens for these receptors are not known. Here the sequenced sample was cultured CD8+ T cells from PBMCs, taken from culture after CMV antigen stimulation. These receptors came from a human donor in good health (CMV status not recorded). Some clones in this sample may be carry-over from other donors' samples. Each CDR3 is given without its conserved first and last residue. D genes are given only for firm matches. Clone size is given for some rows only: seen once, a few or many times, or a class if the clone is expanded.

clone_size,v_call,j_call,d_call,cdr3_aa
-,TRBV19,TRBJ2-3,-,ASSPREYFTDTQY
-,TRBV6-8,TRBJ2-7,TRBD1,ASLEAGTGVYEQY
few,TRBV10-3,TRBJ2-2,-,AISDSPQANTGELF
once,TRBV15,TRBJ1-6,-,ATSGGLFDNSPLH
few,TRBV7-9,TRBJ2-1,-,ASSLEGAPFNEQF
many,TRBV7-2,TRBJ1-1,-,ASSSITWTDPRTEAF
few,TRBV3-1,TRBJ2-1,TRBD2,ASSQDGSGGALIPINEQF
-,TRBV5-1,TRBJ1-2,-,ASSLSAEGGYGYT
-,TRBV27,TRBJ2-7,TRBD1,ASSFSEGDRAHEQY
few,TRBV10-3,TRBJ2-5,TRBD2,AISGGAEAGVQETQY
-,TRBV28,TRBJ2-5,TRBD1,ASSPRQGWDQETQY
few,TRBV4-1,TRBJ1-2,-,ASSQDFGNGYT
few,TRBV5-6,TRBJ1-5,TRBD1,ASSQKRTGLGSPQH
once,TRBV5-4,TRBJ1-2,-,ASTTGEGFASYGYT
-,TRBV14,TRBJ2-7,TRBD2,ASSQGLAVSYEQY
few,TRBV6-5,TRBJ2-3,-,ASSPNRDLDTQY
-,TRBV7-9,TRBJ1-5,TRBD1,ASSSGTGVVGIQPQH
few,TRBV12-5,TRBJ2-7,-,ASGLVAGEQY
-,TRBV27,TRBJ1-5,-,ASSLEGGKTQPQH
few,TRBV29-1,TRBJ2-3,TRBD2,SVHLLAGSTDTQY
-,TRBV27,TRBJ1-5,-,ASSDWGVSGQPQH
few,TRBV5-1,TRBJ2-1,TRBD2,ASSWLAGGIEQF
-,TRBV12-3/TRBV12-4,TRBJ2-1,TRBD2,ASSSRLAVQF
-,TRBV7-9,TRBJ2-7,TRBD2,ASSFPGLAGLVEQY
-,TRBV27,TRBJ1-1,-,ASSWGLQDTEAF
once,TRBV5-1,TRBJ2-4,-,ASSLYATIDGSMENIQY
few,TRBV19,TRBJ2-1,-,ASSRQDSYNEQF
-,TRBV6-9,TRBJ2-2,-,ASSYSGGMNTGELF
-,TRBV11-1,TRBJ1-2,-,ATTGTGNYGYT
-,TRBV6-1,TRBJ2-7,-,ASSEGGGTLTYEQY
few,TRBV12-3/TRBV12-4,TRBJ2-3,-,ASSLPKSTDTQY
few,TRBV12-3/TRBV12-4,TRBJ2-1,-,ASRPPGVSEQF
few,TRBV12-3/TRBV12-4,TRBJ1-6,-,ASSFGTGQHNSPLH
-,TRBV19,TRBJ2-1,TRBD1,ASSLGQGAWEQF
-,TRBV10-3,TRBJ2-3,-,AISESIRRAARTDTQY
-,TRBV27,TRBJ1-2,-,ASWGGANYGYT
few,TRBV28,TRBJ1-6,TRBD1,ASSTTGQGNYNSPLH
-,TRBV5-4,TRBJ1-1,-,ASLDGSMNTEAF
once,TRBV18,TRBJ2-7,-,ASSGLPYEQY
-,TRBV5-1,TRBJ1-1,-,ASSLWGGATEAF
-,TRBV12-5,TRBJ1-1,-,ASGLVRYRSAEAF